This entry lists 10 T cell receptor beta chains sequenced from one sample in a study of T cell clonotyping in hematopoietic cell transplantation. The assay was immunoSEQ multiplex PCR, and TCRdb's table has in-frame clones only and misses some. This table holds about 70,000 clones, around 94% found once. Sample: peripheral blood mononuclear cells. The receptors originated from a man in his fifties or sixties in good health. Some clones in this sample may be carry-over from other donors' samples.

This chain links TRBV5-1 with TRBJ2-5, with 7 positions matching TRBD2. CDR1 is SGHRS and CDR2 is YFSETQ in the germline V gene. There are 16 residues in the CDR3. Trimming took 3 bases from V and 5 from J; bases not matched to a gene: 13. CDR3 sequence reads: CASSSSGGSVRETQYF. In DNA form, the CDR3 reads TGCGCCAGCAGCTCCTCCGGGGGGTCCGTTCGGGAGACCCAGTACTTC.

The V call is TRBV7-9, the J call TRBJ1-2; D is unclear. The CDR3 runs to 12 residues. Germline V gives CDR1 SEHNR, CDR2 FQNEAQ (reference sequence). V lost 5 bases to trimming and J lost 7 bases, with 11 bases between them. Here the CDR3 DNA reads TGTGCCAGCAGCCCCCTCGAGGTTGGCTACACCTTC. Protein: CASSPLEVGYTF.

The V gene is TRBV4-1, the J gene TRBJ2-2; no clear D gene. The CDR3 totals 15 residues. Between the trimmed V and J ends, which lost 1 base and 1 base, there was a span of 7 bases. Germline-derived CDR1 and CDR2 are MGHRA and YSYEKL. The CDR3 spells CASSQGVGNTGELFF. Here the CDR3 DNA reads TGCGCCAGCAGCCAAGGGGTAGGGAACACCGGGGAGCTGTTTTTT.

The chain has TRBV6-1 and TRBJ1-1; D not certain. The germline CDR1 and CDR2 sequences are MNHNS and SASEGT. V was trimmed by 6 bases and J by 5 bases, leaving 19 bases between them. This CDR3 region has 15 residues. This CDR3 is CASRQSGLPETEAFF. DNA for the CDR3: TGTGCCAGCAGGCAGTCCGGGCTCCCCGAAACTGAAGCTTTCTTT.

The chain recombines TRBV10-2 with TRBJ2-3; 12 nucleotides line up with TRBD2. This CDR3 has 15 amino acids. The germline V gene encodes CDR1 WSHSY and CDR2 SAAADI. V gave up 6 bases and J gave up 0 bases; unmatched junction bases: 1. The CDR3 here is CASRGTSGSTDTQYF. The CDR3 coding sequence is TGCGCCAGCAGGGGGACTAGCGGGAGCACAGATACGCAGTATTTT.

This chain joins TRBV2 and TRBJ1-2; tentative D call: TRBD1 (6 bases). Trimming stripped 6 bases from V and 2 bases from J, with 13 bases between. Germline V gene data show CDR1 as SNHLY and CDR2 as FYNNEI. The CDR3 extends over 14 amino acids. CDR3 sequence (DNA): TGTGCCAGCAGCAGACCTACAGGGAACTATGGCTACACCTTC. This sequence encodes CASSRPTGNYGYTF.

The chain joins TRBV15 to TRBJ2-2; D gene unclear. This CDR3 has 14 amino acids. Germline CDR1 LNHNV, CDR2 YYDKDF (reference sequence). Trimming took off 1 base at V and 4 bases at J, with 7 bases between the two ends. The CDR3 reads CATSRVLGTGELFF. Here the CDR3 DNA reads TGTGCCACCAGCAGAGTTCTGGGCACCGGGGAGCTGTTTTTT.

V and J are TRBV30 and TRBJ2-5; D unresolved. Germline V gives CDR1 GTSNPN, CDR2 SVGIG (reference sequence). The V and J ends lost 1 base and 5 bases respectively, with 17 bases between them. The CDR3 spans 15 residues. Here the CDR3 DNA reads TGTGCCTGGAGTGCGACCGCATCATATGGGGAGACCCAGTACTTC. Protein product: CAWSATASYGETQYF. Based on the CDR3 plus reference TRBV30 and TRBJ2-5, the full variable domain is SQTIHQWPATLVQPVGSPLSLECTVEGTSNPNLYWYRQAAGRGLQLLFYSVGIGQISSEVPQNLSASRPQDRQFILSSKKLLLSDSGFYLCAWSATASYGETQYFGPGTRLLVL.

V usage is TRBV5-1 and J usage is TRBJ2-5; D remains unclear. In germline, CDR1 is SGHRS, CDR2 YFSETQ. The CDR3 totals 14 residues. The ends were cut back, 4 bases at V and 1 base at J, with 11 bases in the middle. The CDR3 is CASSPGLGQETQYF. In DNA form, the CDR3 reads TGCGCCAGCAGCCCAGGTCTGGGCCAAGAGACCCAGTACTTC.

The gene calls are TRBV11-3 and TRBJ1-1, with 8 bases that match TRBD1. The CDR3 extends over 14 amino acids. Looked up from germline, CDR1 is SGHNT and CDR2 is YENEEA. The trim removed 5 bases at V and 4 bases at J, leaving 6 bases unmatched. The CDR3 protein is CASSLTGVSTEAFF. CDR3 bases: TGTGCCAGCAGCCTGACAGGGGTGAGCACTGAAGCTTTCTTT. The full variable domain, in which reference TRBV11-3 and TRBJ1-1 provide the parts outside the CDR3, is EAGVVQSPRYKIIEKKQPVAFWCNPISGHNTLYWYLQNLGQGPELLIRYENEEAVDDSQLPKDRFSAERLKGVDSTLKIQPAELGDSAVYLCASSLTGVSTEAFFGQGTRLTVV.